Below are 32 T cell receptor beta chains sequenced from a single sample in a study of blood T cell repertoires in COVID-19. Profiled with immunoSEQ multiplex PCR; TCRdb holds only in-frame clones, not every one. The sample lists about 97,000 clones; 75% to 95% were seen once. The sequencing input was peripheral blood. The receptors derive from a man in his sixties with acute or convalescent COVID-19.

The chain uses TRBV20-1 and TRBJ2-1; TRBD2 matches 10 bases. There are 14 residues in the CDR3. The germline V gene has CDR1 DFQATT and CDR2 SNEGSKA (reference sequence). V trimming: 3 bases; J trimming: 7 bases; junction bases outside the gene matches: 6. The CDR3 protein is CSASIQRGGNEQFF. DNA for the CDR3: TGCAGTGCTAGTATCCAGCGGGGGGGGAATGAGCAGTTCTTC.

The chain couples TRBV6-5 to TRBJ2-7; 7 bases align to TRBD1. Trimming at V came to 5 bases and at J to 5 bases, leaving 12 bases not matched to a gene. This CDR3 contains 15 residues. Germline CDR1 and CDR2: MNHEY and SVGAGI. The CDR3 protein is CASSTTGRILDEQYF. As DNA, the CDR3 is TGTGCCAGCAGTACGACAGGGCGGATTTTGGACGAGCAGTACTTC.

The chain recombines TRBV30 with TRBJ1-1; perhaps TRBD1 as D (6 bases). The CDR3 sequence is 14 residues long. V dropped 0 bases and J dropped 4 bases, with 12 bases sitting between them. Germline V gene data show CDR1 as GTSNPN and CDR2 as SVGIG (reference sequence). The CDR3 loop reads CAWSVRGIGTEAFF. As DNA, the CDR3 is TGTGCCTGGAGTGTTAGGGGGATAGGCACTGAAGCTTTCTTT.

The J gene is TRBJ1-2, the V gene TRBV6-5; 7 bases match TRBD1. J was trimmed by 3 bases and V by 0 bases; bases with no gene match: 4. The CDR3 runs 15 residues. The germline V gene has CDR1 MNHEY and CDR2 SVGAGI. The CDR3 nucleotides read TGTGCCAGCAGTTACTCCTTAACAGGGGACTATGGCTACACCTTC. Its translation is CASSYSLTGDYGYTF.

The rearrangement uses TRBV10-3 and TRBJ2-2, with D possibly TRBD1 on 6 matching bases. The CDR3 is made up of 17 amino acids. In germline, CDR1 is ENHRY, CDR2 SYGVKD. V was clipped by 7 bases and J by 10 bases, with 28 bases between them. CDR3 amino acids: CAITKTGEYRTPEELFF. CDR3 sequence (DNA): TGTGCCATCACTAAGACAGGCGAGTATCGAACACCGGAGGAGCTGTTTTTT.

The chain links TRBV29-1 to TRBJ1-5, with D perhaps TRBD1 (6 bases). The V gene lost 5 bases and the J gene lost 3 bases, with 11 bases spanning the gap. CDR3 length: 13 amino acids. Germline lookup yields CDR1 SQVTM and CDR2 ANQGSEA. The CDR3 loop reads CSVLGQNNQPQHF. For the CDR3, the DNA is TGCAGCGTTCTAGGACAGAACAATCAGCCCCAGCATTTT.

The V gene is TRBV6-1, the J gene TRBJ1-6; D remains unclear. The CDR3 is made up of 17 amino acids. Germline V gene sequence: CDR1 MNHNS, CDR2 SASEGT. Deletions cut 0 bases from V and 5 bases from J, with 14 bases between. CDR3 coding DNA: TGTGCCAGCAGTGAAGCGGGTCCGGGGTCCAATAATTCACCCCTCCACTTT. Residues: CASSEAGPGSNNSPLHF.

The V gene is TRBV7-2, the J gene TRBJ1-5; D possibly corresponds to TRBD1 (6 bases). The CDR3 covers 14 residues. Trimming shortened V by 4 bases and J by 3 bases, and 10 bases separated the two germline ends. CDR1 SGHTA and CDR2 FQGNSA come from the germline V gene. CDR3 loop: CASSYRDYNQPQHF. CDR3 coding DNA: TGTGCCAGCAGCTACAGGGATTACAATCAGCCCCAGCATTTT.

The chain carries TRBV2 and TRBJ1-1; D is undetermined. The CDR3 is 13 residues long. V was pared by 3 bases and J by 6 bases, with 11 bases between. CDR1 SNHLY and CDR2 FYNNEI come from the germline V gene. The CDR3 reads CASSDEGRAEAFF. For the CDR3, the DNA is TGTGCCAGCAGTGACGAGGGTAGGGCTGAAGCTTTCTTT.

The chain uses TRBV15 and TRBJ1-1; 7 nucleotides agree with TRBD1. Trimming cost V 1 base and J 1 base; bases outside gene matches: 12. In germline, CDR1 is LNHNV, CDR2 YYDKDF (reference sequence). The CDR3 spans 18 residues. The CDR3 coding sequence is TGTGCCACCAGCAGAGGACAATCGACGCGGACAGGGAACACTGAAGCTTTCTTT. Encoded protein: CATSRGQSTRTGNTEAFF. The full variable domain, rest sourced from reference TRBV15 and TRBJ1-1, is DAMVIQNPRYQVTQFGKPVTLSCSQTLNHNVMYWYQQKSSQAPKLLFHYYDKDFNNEADTPDNFQSRRPNTSFCFLDIRSPGLGDTAMYLCATSRGQSTRTGNTEAFFGQGTRLTVV.

The chain links TRBV19 to TRBJ2-2; the match to TRBD2 covers 8 bases. The CDR3 runs 17 residues. Germline lookup yields CDR1 LNHDA and CDR2 SQIVND (reference sequence). J was trimmed by 4 bases and V by 6 bases; bases with no gene match: 13. The CDR3 region is CASSPGPSGGLTGELFF. The CDR3 bases are TGTGCCAGTAGCCCAGGTCCCAGCGGGGGCCTCACCGGGGAGCTGTTTTTT.

This chain links TRBV9 with TRBJ2-5, with D perhaps matching TRBD2 (6 bases). This CDR3 has 14 amino acids. CDR1 and CDR2 from the germline V gene are SGDLS and YYNGEE. V was cut by 5 bases and J by 5 bases, with 16 bases left in between. CDR3 amino acids: CASSGTSSGETQYF. In DNA form, the CDR3 reads TGTGCCAGCAGTGGTACTAGCTCGGGTGAGACCCAGTACTTC.

The gene calls are TRBV13 and TRBJ1-2, with 7 bases identical to TRBD1. Germline V gives CDR1 PRHDT, CDR2 FYEKMQ (reference sequence). The CDR3 runs 14 residues. J lost 4 bases, V lost 2 bases, and 4 bases had no gene match. CDR3 DNA sequence: TGTGCCAGCAGCTTACGACAGGGTATCTATGGCTACACCTTC. Translated: CASSLRQGIYGYTF.

This clone was observed a single time. The V and J genes are TRBV27 and TRBJ1-1; 11 nucleotides align to TRBD1. This CDR3 is 18 amino acids long. J lost 5 bases, V lost 0 bases, and 11 bases had no gene match. CDR1 and CDR2 from the germline V gene are MNHEY and SMNVEV (reference sequence). The DNA of the CDR3 is TGTGCCAGCAGTTTATCGTTGTGGACAGGGGGCCAGGGTACTGAAGCTTTCTTT. Translated, it gives CASSLSLWTGGQGTEAFF.

The chain is built from TRBV5-1 and TRBJ1-1; TRBD1 aligns across 8 bases. Per germline, CDR1 SGHRS and CDR2 YFSETQ. The CDR3 is 13 residues long. The trim removed 0 bases at V and 7 bases at J, leaving 2 bases unmatched. This chain's CDR3 is CASSLVRGLEAFF. CDR3 sequence (DNA): TGCGCCAGCAGCTTGGTCAGGGGGCTTGAAGCTTTCTTT.

The chain is built from TRBV5-1 and TRBJ2-7; D not resolved. This CDR3 comprises 13 residues. Germline V gene sequence: CDR1 SGHRS, CDR2 YFSETQ. Trimming removed 6 bases at V and 4 bases at J, with 14 bases between. CDR3 bases: TGCGCCAGCACACTCGACTCGGTTTACGAGCAGTACTTC. This gives the protein CASTLDSVYEQYF.

Written as DNA, the CDR3 is TGTGCCAGCAGCCCATTTACTGTAGCCAAAAACATTCAGTACTTC. Its protein is CASSPFTVAKNIQYF. J is TRBJ2-4 and V is TRBV7-9; D ambiguous. In germline, CDR1 is SEHNR, CDR2 FQNEAQ (reference sequence). This CDR3 has 15 amino acids. Trimming removed 5 bases from V and 0 bases from J, with 11 bases in between.

In DNA form, the CDR3 reads TGTGCCAGCAGCTTAGTCCTGCTTCGACCGGGACAGCTCTCTGGAAACACCATATATTTT. Protein product: CASSLVLLRPGQLSGNTIYF. The chain combines TRBV7-8 with TRBJ1-3; 7 bases are a match to TRBD1. Losses at the gene ends were 1 base for V and 0 bases for J; bases not matched to a gene: 15. The germline CDR1 and CDR2 sequences are SGHVS and FQNEAQ. The CDR3 is made up of 20 amino acids.

The sample holds one count of this clone. V is TRBV10-3 and J is TRBJ1-6, with D tentatively TRBD1 (6 bases). CDR1 ENHRY and CDR2 SYGVKD come from the germline V gene. The CDR3 totals 12 residues. V was clipped by 8 bases and J by 8 bases, with 10 bases between them. The CDR3 region has the DNA TGTGCCATCCGGACAGAGTATTCACCCCTCCACTTT. Translated, it gives CAIRTEYSPLHF.

The chain joins TRBV28 to TRBJ1-1; no definite D call. The CDR3 is made up of 15 amino acids. Trimming removed 6 bases at V and 1 base at J, with 15 bases between. Germline V gene sequence: CDR1 MDHEN, CDR2 SYDVKM. CDR3 loop: CASRPGTVGNTEAFF. The CDR3 nucleotides are TGTGCCAGCAGGCCGGGTACCGTAGGGAACACTGAAGCTTTCTTT.

This clone is a singleton in its sample. The chain employs TRBV18 and TRBJ2-7; D may be TRBD1 (6 bases). Germline V gene data show CDR1 as KGHSH and CDR2 as LQKENI. V lost 4 bases and J lost 6, with 13 bases in between. CDR3 length: 13 residues. The CDR3 nucleotides read TGTGCCAGCTCACTTGGACAGCTACCCGAGCAGTACTTC. As protein: CASSLGQLPEQYF.

The V and J genes are TRBV28 and TRBJ2-3; TRBD2 might be the D (6 bases). Trimming left V 6 bases short and J 3 bases short, with 10 bases between. Germline loops: CDR1 MDHEN, CDR2 SYDVKM. The CDR3 extends over 13 amino acids. The CDR3 coding sequence is TGTGCCAGCAGACGGGACTTAACAGATACGCAGTATTTT. Protein: CASRRDLTDTQYF.

The chain links TRBV7-2 to TRBJ2-3, with D uncertain. Trimming shortened V by 8 bases and J by 5 bases, and 14 bases separated the two germline ends. This CDR3 spans 13 amino acids. Per the germline V gene, CDR1 is SGHTA and CDR2 is FQGNSA. CDR3 bases: TGTGCCAGCGAGGCAGCACCACGAGATACGCAGTATTTT. Translation gives CASEAAPRDTQYF.

The V call is TRBV30, the J call TRBJ1-2, with D uncertain. Germline V gene data show CDR1 as GTSNPN and CDR2 as SVGIG (reference sequence). The CDR3 runs 11 residues. V shed 5 bases and J shed 1 base, with 5 bases lying between them. CDR3 bases: TGTGCCTGGGATCTTAACTATGGCTACACCTTC. Its translation: CAWDLNYGYTF.

The CDR3 sequence is CASSRDFQSYNEQFF. CDR3 coding DNA: TGTGCCAGCAGCCGGGACTTCCAGTCCTACAATGAGCAGTTCTTC. This chain uses TRBV5-4 with TRBJ2-1; a possible D gene is TRBD2 (6 bases). Germline CDR1 and CDR2: SGHNT and YYREEE (reference sequence). The length of the CDR3 is 15 residues. The V end lost 4 bases, the J end lost 1 base, and 12 bases lay between the germline ends.

This chain uses TRBV25-1 with TRBJ1-2, with TRBD1 identical over 7 bases. The CDR3 is 14 residues long. Germline CDR1 is MGHDK and CDR2 is SYGVNS. After removal of 3 bases from V and 5 bases from J, the junction contained 6 bases not matched to a gene. The CDR3 spells CASSDDRAGYGYTF. CDR3 DNA sequence: TGTGCCAGCAGTGACGACAGGGCGGGGTATGGCTACACCTTC.

This sequence joins TRBV6-6 and TRBJ1-1; D is possibly TRBD1 (5 bases). The V and J ends lost 6 bases and 1 base respectively, with 12 bases between them. Germline lookup yields CDR1 MNHNY and CDR2 SVGAGI (reference sequence). This CDR3 is 14 amino acids long. CDR3 DNA sequence: TGTGCCAGCAGGGATTCGGACAAGAACACTGAAGCTTTCTTT. Its translation is CASRDSDKNTEAFF.

The chain employs TRBV6-4 and TRBJ1-6; TRBD1 agrees at 7 bases. With V trimmed by 3 bases and J by 6 bases, 5 bases remained unmatched. The CDR3 runs to 15 residues. Germline loops: CDR1 MRHNA, CDR2 SNTAGT. DNA for the CDR3: TGTGCCAGCAGTGAGAGGGGACAGCCTAATTCACCCCTCCACTTT. The encoded protein is CASSERGQPNSPLHF.

The table lists this clone with a few counts. The V gene is TRBV2, the J gene TRBJ1-3; D remains unclear. Trimming took 7 bases from V and 8 from J, leaving 9 bases between them. Germline CDR1 reads SNHLY; CDR2 reads FYNNEI. The CDR3 runs to 11 residues. The CDR3 nucleotides are TGTGCCAGCAAATCGGAGTACACCATATATTTT. Translated: CASKSEYTIYF. Complete variable domain (other parts from reference TRBV2 and TRBJ1-3): EPEVTQTPSHQVTQMGQEVILRCVPISNHLYFYWYRQILGQKVEFLVSFYNNEISEKSEIFDDQFSVERPDGSNFTLKIRSTKLEDSAMYFCASKSEYTIYFGEGSWLTVV.

This chain joins TRBV5-4 and TRBJ2-5; 8 bases map to TRBD1. The CDR3 is made up of 14 amino acids. V gave up 2 bases and J gave up 2 bases; unmatched junction bases: 2. Germline values: CDR1 SGHNT, CDR2 YYREEE (reference sequence). The CDR3: CASSLGDRQETQYF. CDR3 sequence (DNA): TGTGCCAGCAGCTTAGGGGACAGGCAAGAGACCCAGTACTTC.

This chain connects TRBV5-1 to TRBJ2-5, with D possibly matching TRBD2 (7 bases). CDR1 is SGHRS and CDR2 is YFSETQ in the germline V gene. Deletions cut 5 bases from V and 5 bases from J, with 16 bases between. This CDR3 region has 14 residues. The CDR3 DNA follows: TGCGCCAGCAGTCCCGGGGGGCCGGGGGAGACCCAGTACTTC. This translates into CASSPGGPGETQYF.

There are a few counts of this clone. This chain connects TRBV5-4 to TRBJ2-7, with 7 positions matching TRBD1. Germline CDR1 and CDR2: SGHNT and YYREEE (reference sequence). The CDR3 loop spans 14 amino acids. Trimming cost V 4 bases and J 6 bases; bases outside gene matches: 10. The CDR3 spells CASSISRGFGEQYV. The CDR3 bases are TGTGCCAGCAGCATCAGCAGGGGGTTCGGCGAGCAGTACGTC.